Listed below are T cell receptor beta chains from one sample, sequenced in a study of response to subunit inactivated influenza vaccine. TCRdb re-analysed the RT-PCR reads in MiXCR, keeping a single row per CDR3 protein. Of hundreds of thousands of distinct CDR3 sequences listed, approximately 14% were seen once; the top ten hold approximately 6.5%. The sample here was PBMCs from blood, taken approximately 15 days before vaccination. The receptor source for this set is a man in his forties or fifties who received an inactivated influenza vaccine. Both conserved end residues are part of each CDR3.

cdr3_aa: CASSQVNTEAFF
j_call: TRBJ1-1
v_call: TRBV3-1
cdr3_length: 12

cdr3_aa: CASSVDLGSNEKLFF
j_call: TRBJ1-4
v_call: TRBV9
cdr3_length: 15

cdr3_aa: CATSRAENTEAFF
j_call: TRBJ1-1
v_call: TRBV15
cdr3_length: 13

cdr3_aa: CSALLAYEQYF
j_call: TRBJ2-7
v_call: TRBV20-1
cdr3_length: 11

cdr3_aa: CASSVAPTGGHEQFF
j_call: TRBJ2-1
v_call: TRBV9
cdr3_length: 15

cdr3_aa: CASSPPVGQGSSHEQYF
j_call: TRBJ2-7
v_call: TRBV18
cdr3_length: 17

cdr3_aa: CSGGRDEQFF
j_call: TRBJ2-1
v_call: TRBV29-1
cdr3_length: 10

cdr3_aa: CASRPSLAAPQYF
j_call: TRBJ2-5
v_call: TRBV7-6
cdr3_length: 13

cdr3_aa: CASSLSPSGRAPYNEQFF
j_call: TRBJ2-1
v_call: TRBV27
cdr3_length: 18

cdr3_aa: CASSVRGHSGSSYNEQFF
j_call: TRBJ2-1
v_call: TRBV11-2
cdr3_length: 18

cdr3_aa: CASSVGQGRDTQYF
j_call: TRBJ2-3
v_call: TRBV5-1
cdr3_length: 14

cdr3_aa: CASSHGASDTQYF
j_call: TRBJ2-3
v_call: TRBV7-2
cdr3_length: 13

cdr3_aa: CATSMSREGGEQFF
j_call: TRBJ2-1
v_call: TRBV15
cdr3_length: 14

cdr3_aa: CAARDSSLDSPLHF
j_call: TRBJ1-6
v_call: TRBV7-2
cdr3_length: 14

cdr3_aa: CATSDFTGGETQYF
j_call: TRBJ2-5
v_call: TRBV24-1
cdr3_length: 14

cdr3_aa: CASSLDQVIAFF
j_call: TRBJ1-1
v_call: TRBV5-5
cdr3_length: 12

cdr3_aa: CASSRRQTSTDTQYF
j_call: TRBJ2-3
v_call: TRBV13
cdr3_length: 15

cdr3_aa: CSARTSGSYEQYF
j_call: TRBJ2-7
v_call: TRBV20-1
cdr3_length: 13

cdr3_aa: CASGPGLAGVGGNEQFF
j_call: TRBJ2-1
v_call: TRBV7-2
cdr3_length: 17

cdr3_aa: CSARNIEGPYQETQYF
j_call: TRBJ2-5
v_call: TRBV20-1
cdr3_length: 16

cdr3_aa: CASIQDGSGSGYTF
j_call: TRBJ1-2
v_call: TRBV4-1
cdr3_length: 14

cdr3_aa: CASSLLAGGIDTQYF
j_call: TRBJ2-3
v_call: TRBV7-9
cdr3_length: 15

cdr3_aa: CASSLRGQGGYTF
j_call: TRBJ1-2
v_call: TRBV5-6
cdr3_length: 13

cdr3_aa: CATSNRRERTDTQYF
j_call: TRBJ2-3
v_call: TRBV15
cdr3_length: 15

cdr3_aa: CASSLDNRGYEQYF
j_call: TRBJ2-7
v_call: TRBV5-6
cdr3_length: 14

cdr3_aa: CASTPGGTEAFF
j_call: TRBJ1-1
v_call: TRBV7-9
cdr3_length: 12

cdr3_aa: CATIQGSSYEQYF
j_call: TRBJ2-7
v_call: TRBV28
cdr3_length: 13

cdr3_aa: CASSSVRVRESSGANVLTF
j_call: TRBJ2-6
v_call: TRBV28
cdr3_length: 19

cdr3_aa: CASSLGLAETDTQYF
j_call: TRBJ2-3
v_call: TRBV12-3/TRBV12-4
cdr3_length: 15

cdr3_aa: CASSRWTSAMTRTPTDTQYF
j_call: TRBJ2-3
v_call: TRBV6-2/TRBV6-3
cdr3_length: 20

cdr3_aa: CAWNFGREEAFF
j_call: TRBJ1-1
v_call: TRBV30
cdr3_length: 12

cdr3_aa: CASSLAPSGGDASEQYF
j_call: TRBJ2-7
v_call: TRBV5-1
cdr3_length: 17

cdr3_aa: CASSRGQGAVETQYF
j_call: TRBJ2-5
v_call: TRBV12-3/TRBV12-4
cdr3_length: 15

cdr3_aa: CASSYQSDWYSNQPQYF
j_call: .
v_call: TRBV6-2/TRBV6-3
cdr3_length: 17

cdr3_aa: CASSPGEGSYNEQFF
j_call: TRBJ2-1
v_call: TRBV7-8
cdr3_length: 15

cdr3_aa: CASLARRDGANVLTF
j_call: TRBJ2-6
v_call: TRBV6-2/TRBV6-3
cdr3_length: 15

cdr3_aa: CASSESSGGGAAGVGELFF
j_call: TRBJ2-2
v_call: TRBV10-2
cdr3_length: 19

cdr3_aa: CASSEALRPYEQYF
j_call: TRBJ2-7
v_call: TRBV5-1
cdr3_length: 14

cdr3_aa: CASSTRRTGELFF
j_call: TRBJ2-2
v_call: TRBV19
cdr3_length: 13

cdr3_aa: CASSVVSLNTGELFF
j_call: TRBJ2-2
v_call: TRBV2
cdr3_length: 15

cdr3_aa: CASSSGQDLGEQFF
j_call: TRBJ2-1
v_call: TRBV5-1
cdr3_length: 14

cdr3_aa: CAIARGLNTEAFF
j_call: TRBJ1-1
v_call: TRBV10-3
cdr3_length: 13